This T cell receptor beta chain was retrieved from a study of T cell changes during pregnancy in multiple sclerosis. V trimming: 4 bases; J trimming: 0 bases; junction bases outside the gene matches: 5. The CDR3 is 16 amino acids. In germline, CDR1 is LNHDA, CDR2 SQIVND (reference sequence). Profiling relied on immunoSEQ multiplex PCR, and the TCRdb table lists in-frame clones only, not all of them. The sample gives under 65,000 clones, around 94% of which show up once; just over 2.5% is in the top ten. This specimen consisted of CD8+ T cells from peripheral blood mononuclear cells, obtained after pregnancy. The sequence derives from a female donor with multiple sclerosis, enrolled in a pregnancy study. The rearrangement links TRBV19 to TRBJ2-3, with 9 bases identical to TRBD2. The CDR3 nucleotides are TGTGCCAGTAGTACCCTCACTAGCGGGAGCACAGATACGCAGTATTTT. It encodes CASSTLTSGSTDTQYF.